Below are 14 T cell receptor beta chains sequenced from a single sample in a study of Ad26.COV2.S vaccination and SARS-CoV-2 variants. Treatment of the sample: roughly 20 received Ad26.COV2.S at low or high dose, single or two shots; roughly 5 received placebo; per-sample allocation not given. Specimen acquisition occurred on day 63 following the initial vaccine or placebo injection. The protocol was immunoSEQ multiplex PCR, while the TCRdb copy is restricted to in-frame clones and leaves out a portion. The profile shows approximately 360,000 clones, approximately 83% of them singletons. The sample consisted of peripheral blood, taken in a trial of Ad26.COV2.S vaccine versus placebo. All receptors derive from a person aged 18-65 years who received the Ad26.COV2.S COVID-19 vaccine or a placebo.

This rearrangement joins TRBV9 to TRBJ2-5, with D uncertain. Germline-derived CDR1 and CDR2 are SGDLS and YYNGEE. Trimming removed 2 bases at V and 1 base at J, with 6 bases between. The CDR3 is 13 residues long. CDR3 protein: CASSVTSQETQYF. DNA of the CDR3: TGTGCCAGCAGCGTCACCTCCCAAGAGACCCAGTACTTC.

V usage is TRBV2 and J usage is TRBJ2-7, with no clear D. In germline, CDR1 is SNHLY, CDR2 FYNNEI. CDR3 size: 12 residues. The V gene lost 4 bases and the J gene lost 0 bases, with 4 bases spanning the gap. CDR3 sequence: CASSGSSYEQYF. In DNA form, the CDR3 reads TGTGCCAGCAGTGGCAGCTCCTACGAGCAGTACTTC.

The chain couples TRBV5-1 to TRBJ1-3; D gene uncertain. The CDR3 sequence is 15 residues long. Per the germline V gene, CDR1 is SGHRS and CDR2 is YFSETQ. V was shortened by 4 bases and J by 3 bases, with 14 bases between the two germline ends. The CDR3 coding sequence is TGCGCCAGCAGCCCAGGTGGTGGGCGTGGAAACACCATATATTTT. As protein: CASSPGGGRGNTIYF.

Only one count was recorded for this clone. The chain is built from TRBV10-3 and TRBJ1-1; the D gene is possibly TRBD1 (5 bases). The germline V and J ends were trimmed by 4 bases and 7 bases, with 13 bases remaining between them. The V gene's germline CDR1 is ENHRY and CDR2 SYGVKD. CDR3 length: 13 amino acids. The CDR3 nucleotides are TGTGCCATCAGTGTTGGGGGATGGGGTGAAGCTTTCTTT. The encoded protein is CAISVGGWGEAFF.

The chain combines TRBV18 with TRBJ2-5, with D possibly being TRBD1 (6 bases). This CDR3 spans 15 amino acids. Trimming stripped 3 bases from V and 3 bases from J, with 14 bases between. Germline V gives CDR1 KGHSH, CDR2 LQKENI. CDR3 loop: CASSPRRGQEETQYF. CDR3 nucleotides: TGTGCCAGCTCACCCCGCAGGGGTCAGGAAGAGACCCAGTACTTC.

The gene calls are TRBV4-2 and TRBJ2-3, with 10 nucleotides matching TRBD2. CDR1 is LGHNA and CDR2 is YNFKEQ in the germline V gene. The CDR3 runs to 16 residues. V shed 1 base and J 3 bases; nucleotides not matched to a gene: 4. In DNA form, the CDR3 reads TGTGCCAGCAGCCAAGTGGCTAGCGGGGGAACAGATACGCAGTATTTT. Protein product: CASSQVASGGTDTQYF.

V usage is TRBV5-6 and J usage is TRBJ2-2, with TRBD2 matching 14 bases. The V segment lost 4 bases and the J segment 4 bases; nucleotides outside the gene matches: 9. CDR3 length equals 18 residues. CDR1 and CDR2 from the germline V gene are SGHDT and YYEEEE. CDR3 bases: TGTGCCAGCAGCACGAGGGGACTAGCGGGAGACGTCACCGGGGAGCTGTTTTTT. Protein product: CASSTRGLAGDVTGELFF.

The count of this clone is one. The rearrangement joins TRBV18 to TRBJ1-1; D is uncertain. The germline V and J ends were trimmed by 1 base and 0 bases, with 6 bases remaining between them. CDR3 length: 14 amino acids. Germline CDR1 and CDR2: KGHSH and LQKENI. In DNA form, the CDR3 reads TGTGCCAGCTCACCACTAGTCCTGAACACTGAAGCTTTCTTT. Amino acids: CASSPLVLNTEAFF.

The V call is TRBV9, the J call TRBJ1-1; D call uncertain. V lost 3 bases to trimming and J lost 6 bases, with 12 bases between them. Germline loops: CDR1 SGDLS, CDR2 YYNGEE. CDR3 length: 13 residues. The CDR3 DNA is TGTGCCAGCAGCGCCCCCCTTGTATCTGAAGCTTTCTTT. It specifies CASSAPLVSEAFF.

The rearrangement uses TRBV5-1 and TRBJ2-3; 12 bases are shared with TRBD2. The CDR3 covers 17 residues. Germline CDR1 SGHRS, CDR2 YFSETQ. Germline trimming cut 2 bases from V and 0 bases from J; bases unmatched to any gene: 4. The DNA of the CDR3 is TGCGCCAGCAGCTTTCAACTAGCGGGGGGTAGCACAGATACGCAGTATTTT. Its protein is CASSFQLAGGSTDTQYF.

This chain connects TRBV9 to TRBJ2-1; maybe TRBD2 (5 bases). Trimming left V 3 bases short and J 2 bases short, with 9 bases between. The CDR3 covers 14 residues. Germline CDR1 and CDR2: SGDLS and YYNGEE. CDR3 sequence reads: CASSAGGPYNEQFF. The CDR3 DNA reads TGTGCCAGCAGCGCCGGAGGCCCCTACAATGAGCAGTTCTTC.

This clone was seen once. This chain joins TRBV7-9 and TRBJ1-4; D gene uncertain. The germline CDR1 and CDR2 sequences are SEHNR and FQNEAQ (reference sequence). V was trimmed by 5 bases and J by 8 bases, leaving 12 bases between them. This CDR3 region has 13 residues. CDR3 amino acids: CASSPSPKEKLFF. The CDR3, as DNA: TGTGCCAGCAGCCCCTCGCCGAAAGAAAAACTGTTTTTT.

The chain is built from TRBV7-7 and TRBJ2-2; D tentatively fits TRBD1 or TRBD2 (6 bases each). There are 15 residues in the CDR3. The germline V gene encodes CDR1 SSHAT and CDR2 FNYEAQ (reference sequence). V dropped 1 base and J dropped 4 bases, with 10 bases sitting between them. This CDR3 reads CASSLESGATGELFF. The CDR3, as DNA: TGTGCCAGCAGCTTAGAGTCGGGGGCCACCGGGGAGCTGTTTTTT.

The chain joins TRBV4-1 to TRBJ2-5, with a tentative D call TRBD1 (5 bases). Deletions cut 0 bases from V and 7 bases from J, with 18 bases between. Germline CDR1 and CDR2: MGHRA and YSYEKL. There are 16 residues in the CDR3. CDR3 residues: CASSQESVLQGATQYF. Written as DNA, the CDR3 is TGCGCCAGCAGCCAAGAATCGGTTCTGCAGGGCGCGACCCAGTACTTC.